This passage covers 21 T cell receptor beta chains from one sample sequenced in a study of T cell responses to AZD1222 COVID-19 vaccine. Sequencing used immunoSEQ multiplex PCR; TCRdb keeps in-frame clones, though not all of them. Counted here are roughly 100,000 clones, 85% to 90% occurring once; the ten biggest clones make up 26%. The sample consisted of peripheral blood, taken on day 0 of AZD1222 vaccination. The receptors were gathered from an adult in good health.

This clone was recorded only once. The V and J genes are TRBV5-6 and TRBJ1-6; 8 bases line up with TRBD1. From germline, CDR1 is SGHDT and CDR2 YYEEEE. The CDR3 spans 13 residues. The V and J ends lost 2 bases and 11 bases, in that order; junction bases with no gene match: 3. For the CDR3, the DNA is TGTGCCAGCAGCTTCCAGGGACAGGCACCCCTCCACTTT. Amino acids: CASSFQGQAPLHF.

The genes are TRBV7-9 and TRBJ2-1; D is perhaps TRBD1 or TRBD2 (7 bases each). Germline lookup yields CDR1 SEHNR and CDR2 FQNEAQ (reference sequence). The CDR3 length is 15 residues. The V end was cut by 5 bases, the J end by 7 bases, with 18 bases between. The CDR3 DNA follows: TGTGCCAGCAGCCGAGGGACAGTGGGAGGGAATGAGCAGTTCTTC. It yields the protein CASSRGTVGGNEQFF.

Only one count was recorded for this clone. The chain is built from TRBV6-5 and TRBJ2-5; TRBD1 matches 8 bases. The J segment lost 4 bases and the V segment lost 8 bases, leaving 9 bases of the junction unmatched. The germline gives CDR1 MNHEY, CDR2 SVGAGI. This CDR3 comprises 14 residues. CDR3 in DNA: TGTGCCAGCCTCCCCGGACAGGGAGGAGAGACCCAGTACTTC. Amino acids: CASLPGQGGETQYF.

The chain employs TRBV6-2 or TRBV6-3 and TRBJ1-5; D is undetermined. CDR1 and CDR2 from the germline V gene are MNHEY and SVGEGT. The CDR3 has 14 amino acids. The ends were cut back, 2 bases at V and 7 bases at J, with 12 bases in the middle. CDR3 in DNA: TGTGCCAGCAGTTACCTCCGGGAGGCCCAGCCCCAGCATTTT. It yields the protein CASSYLREAQPQHF.

Points on this clone: The same CDR3 arises from other DNA sequences in this sample as well. The chain employs TRBV9 and TRBJ2-1; possible D gene TRBD2, 5 bases. The CDR3 extends over 10 amino acids. Germline V lookup: CDR1 SGDLS, CDR2 YYNGEE. The V end was cut by 7 bases, the J end by 7 bases, with 6 bases between. The CDR3 sequence is CASSGNEQFF. The CDR3 nucleotides are TGTGCCAGCTCGGGGAATGAGCAGTTCTTC.

The chain links TRBV5-4 to TRBJ1-4; D may be TRBD1 (5 bases). CDR1 and CDR2 from the germline V gene are SGHNT and YYREEE (reference sequence). Deletions cut 3 bases from V and 2 bases from J, with 14 bases between. The CDR3 covers 16 residues. CDR3 in DNA: TGTGCCAGCAGCTCGAATCCGGGACGGACTAATGAAAAACTGTTTTTT. Its protein product is CASSSNPGRTNEKLFF.

The CDR3 DNA reads as TGCGCCAGCAGCCCTGTCATGGCAATAGCCTACAATGAGCAGTTCTTC. It specifies CASSPVMAIAYNEQFF. The J gene is TRBJ2-1, the V gene TRBV5-1, with unresolved D. Deletions cut 4 bases from V and 2 bases from J, with 16 bases between. The CDR3 totals 16 residues. Germline CDR1 reads SGHRS; CDR2 reads YFSETQ.

This clone occurred once. V and J are TRBV19 and TRBJ1-5; tentative D call: TRBD1 (5 bases). This CDR3 has 16 amino acids. V lost 2 bases to trimming and J lost 5 bases, with 16 bases between them. Germline values: CDR1 LNHDA, CDR2 SQIVND (reference sequence). CDR3 sequence (DNA): TGTGCCAGTAGTATATGGGGTCGGGGGTTTCATCAGCCCCAGCATTTT. Protein product: CASSIWGRGFHQPQHF. The variable domain in full, with the rest retrieved from reference TRBV19 and TRBJ1-5, is DGGITQSPKYLFRKEGQNVTLSCEQNLNHDAMYWYRQDPGQGLRLIYYSQIVNDFQKGDIAEGYSVSREKKESFPLTVTSAQKNPTAFYLCASSIWGRGFHQPQHFGDGTRLSIL.

V is TRBV7-3 and J is TRBJ2-1; D ambiguous. Germline V CDR1 and CDR2: SGHTA, FQGTGA. The CDR3 covers 13 residues. The V end was cut by 5 bases, the J end by 12 bases, with 17 bases between. Written as DNA, the CDR3 is TGTGCCAGCAGCCAAGACGCGGATAGATGGCAGTTCTTC. It yields the protein CASSQDADRWQFF.

The chain is built from TRBV7-9 and TRBJ2-7; D is undetermined. Germline V gene lookup returns CDR1 SEHNR and CDR2 FQNEAQ (reference sequence). V lost 5 bases and J lost 4, with 6 bases in between. The CDR3 contains 11 residues. CDR3: CASSPLYEQYF. As DNA, the CDR3 is TGTGCCAGCAGCCCCCTATACGAGCAGTACTTC.

J is TRBJ2-2 and V is TRBV5-1, with TRBD1 matching over 9 bases. The CDR3 runs 15 residues. CDR1 SGHRS and CDR2 YFSETQ come from the germline V gene. V lost 2 bases to trimming and J lost 4 bases; unmatched junction nucleotides: 3. The CDR3 DNA is TGCGCCAGCAGCTTTGGACAGGGGCCCACCGGGGAGCTGTTTTTT. This sequence encodes CASSFGQGPTGELFF.

This clone was seen only once. This chain connects TRBV6-5 to TRBJ2-7; D tentatively reads TRBD1 or TRBD2 (5 bases each). CDR1 is MNHEY, CDR2 SVGAGI, per germline. Trimming shortened V by 2 bases and J by 7 bases, and 12 bases separated the two germline ends. The CDR3 extends over 13 amino acids. The chain's CDR3 is CASSYPGTGEQYF. The CDR3 nucleotides are TGTGCCAGCAGTTACCCCGGGACCGGAGAGCAGTACTTC.

V and J are TRBV3-1 (or the pseudogene TRBV3-2) and TRBJ2-3; 13 bases agree with TRBD2. The CDR3 is made up of 19 amino acids. V lost 1 base and J lost 8; bases outside the gene matches: 15. Per germline, CDR1 LGHDT and CDR2 YNNKEL (reference sequence). The CDR3 region has the DNA TGTGCCAGCAGCCAAGGACCCACTAGCGGGAGGGGTCTGTCCAGTACGCAGTATTTT. Protein sequence: CASSQGPTSGRGLSSTQYF.

The chain is built from TRBV5-6 and TRBJ2-2, with unresolved D. The CDR3 covers 13 residues. Germline V lookup: CDR1 SGHDT, CDR2 YYEEEE. The CDR3 region is CTRSGVHTGELFF. CDR3 coding DNA: TGTACTCGTTCTGGGGTCCACACCGGGGAGCTGTTTTTT.

V and J are TRBV5-6 and TRBJ2-4; 9 positions agree with TRBD1. The trim removed 3 bases at V and 8 bases at J, leaving 3 bases unmatched. The CDR3 is 13 amino acids. The germline V gene encodes CDR1 SGHDT and CDR2 YYEEEE. CDR3 residues: CASSWGQGDIQYF. The CDR3 DNA is TGTGCCAGCAGCTGGGGACAGGGAGACATTCAGTACTTC.

The CDR3: CASSLSTSGRMTGELFF. The CDR3 bases are TGTGCCAGCAGCCTATCGACTAGCGGGAGAATGACCGGGGAGCTGTTTTTT. The chain carries TRBV3-1 (or the pseudogene TRBV3-2) and TRBJ2-2, with 12 bases matching TRBD2. Trimming took 4 bases from V and 5 from J; bases not matched to a gene: 8. The CDR3 spans 17 residues. Germline lookup yields CDR1 LGHDT and CDR2 YNNKEL (reference sequence).

The chain couples TRBV4-1 to TRBJ2-5, with a weak D call TRBD2 (5 bases). The CDR3 covers 16 residues. Trimming removed 3 bases from V and 1 base from J, with 15 bases in between. CDR1 MGHRA and CDR2 YSYEKL come from the germline V gene. CDR3 nucleotide sequence: TGCGCCAGCAGCCAGGGATTAGGGAGTCTCCAAGAGACCCAGTACTTC. As protein: CASSQGLGSLQETQYF.

This clone appeared once. CDR3 in DNA: TGTGCCAGCAGTTCCCCCTCAGACAGGTCCTACGAGCAGTACTTC. Translated, it gives CASSSPSDRSYEQYF. The chain uses TRBV6-2 or TRBV6-3 and TRBJ2-7; possible D gene TRBD1, 6 bases. This CDR3 is built from 15 residues. Germline V gene sequence: CDR1 MNHEY, CDR2 SVGEGT. Trimming stripped 4 bases from V and 1 base from J, with 14 bases between.

V gene TRBV6-1 combines with J gene TRBJ1-4; 10 bases map to TRBD1. CDR1 MNHNS and CDR2 SASEGT come from the germline V gene. Trimming removed 2 bases from V and 8 bases from J; junction bases left unmatched: 5. CDR3 length: 15 residues. The CDR3 is CASSEKETGGEKLFF. CDR3 sequence (DNA): TGTGCCAGCAGTGAAAAAGAGACAGGGGGCGAAAAACTGTTTTTT.

V is TRBV4-3 and J is TRBJ1-5; D is unclear. CDR3 size: 15 residues. CDR1 and CDR2 from the germline V gene are LGHNA and YSLEER. V was pared by 0 bases and J by 6 bases, with 12 bases between. CDR3 region: CASSQDDKAGQPQHF. In DNA, the CDR3 is TGCGCCAGCAGCCAAGACGACAAGGCCGGTCAGCCCCAGCATTTT.

The gene calls are TRBV4-3 and TRBJ1-6; D call uncertain. This CDR3 region has 13 residues. Germline values: CDR1 LGHNA, CDR2 YSLEER. The ends were cut back, 4 bases at V and 11 bases at J, with 12 bases in the middle. The CDR3 sequence: CASSPQNGAPLHF. The CDR3 nucleotides read TGCGCCAGCAGCCCGCAGAATGGAGCACCCCTCCACTTT.